This T cell receptor beta chain was sequenced for a study of sequential checkpoint blockade in melanoma. Study-level information: Arm A got nivolumab then ipilimumab; arm B the reverse, 1:1. After both sequences, patients received maintenance nivolumab.

As for treatment: randomized to nivolumab then ipilimumab (arm A) or the reverse (arm B). Live CD3+CD8+ CD19− CD56− cells were sorted from PBMCs. Sequenced by immunoSEQ multiplex PCR; TCRdb stores in-frame clones only, minus some. Seen here are fewer than 35,000 clones, 75% to 90% observed once, and the top ten hold 22%. This CDR3 is 14 amino acids long. Trimming at V came to 6 bases and at J to 6 bases, leaving 6 bases not matched to a gene. Germline CDR1 is MNHEY and CDR2 is SVGAGI. The V call is TRBV6-5, the J call TRBJ1-5; 9 nucleotides line up with TRBD1. This receptor was identified in a human donor with melanoma. The sample consisted of CD8+ T cells sorted from blood (inferred from file names), taken from a patient given nivolumab and ipilimumab in sequence. The CDR3 region is CASRYTGGSQPQHF. CDR3 nucleotide sequence: TGTGCCAGCAGATATACAGGGGGCAGTCAGCCCCAGCATTTT.